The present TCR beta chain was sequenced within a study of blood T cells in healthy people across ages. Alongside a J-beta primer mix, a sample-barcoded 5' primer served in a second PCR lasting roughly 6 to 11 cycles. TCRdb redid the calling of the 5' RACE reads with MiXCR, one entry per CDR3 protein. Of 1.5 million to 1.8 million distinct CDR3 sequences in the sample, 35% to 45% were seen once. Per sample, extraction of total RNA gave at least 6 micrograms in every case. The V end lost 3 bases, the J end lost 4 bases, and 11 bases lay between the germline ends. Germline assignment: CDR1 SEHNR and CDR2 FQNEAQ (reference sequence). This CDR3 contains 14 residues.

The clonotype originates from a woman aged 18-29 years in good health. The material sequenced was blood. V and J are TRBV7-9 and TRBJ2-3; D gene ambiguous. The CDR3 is CASSFATGSDTQYF. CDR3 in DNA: TGTGCCAGCAGCTTCGCAACGGGTTCAGATACGCAGTATTTT.